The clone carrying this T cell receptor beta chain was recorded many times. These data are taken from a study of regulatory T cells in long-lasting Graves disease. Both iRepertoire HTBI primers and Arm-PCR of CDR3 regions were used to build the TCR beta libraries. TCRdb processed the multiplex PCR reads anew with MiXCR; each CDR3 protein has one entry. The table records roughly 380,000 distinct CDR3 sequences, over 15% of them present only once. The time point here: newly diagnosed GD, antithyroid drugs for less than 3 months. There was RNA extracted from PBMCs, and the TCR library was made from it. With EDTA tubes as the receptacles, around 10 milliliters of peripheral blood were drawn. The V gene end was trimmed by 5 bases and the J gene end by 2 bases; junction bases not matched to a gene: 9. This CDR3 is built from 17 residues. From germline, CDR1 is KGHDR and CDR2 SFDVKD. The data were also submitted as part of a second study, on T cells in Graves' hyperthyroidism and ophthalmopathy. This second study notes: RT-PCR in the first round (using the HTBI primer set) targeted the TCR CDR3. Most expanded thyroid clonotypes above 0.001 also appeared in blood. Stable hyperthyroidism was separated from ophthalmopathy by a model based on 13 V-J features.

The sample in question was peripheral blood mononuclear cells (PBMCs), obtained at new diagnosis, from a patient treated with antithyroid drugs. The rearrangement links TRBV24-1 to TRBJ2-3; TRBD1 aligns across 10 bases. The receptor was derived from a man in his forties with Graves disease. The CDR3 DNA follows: TGTGCCACCAGTGGTCGGGACAGGGGTAGGAACACAGATACGCAGTATTTT. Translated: CATSGRDRGRNTDTQYF.